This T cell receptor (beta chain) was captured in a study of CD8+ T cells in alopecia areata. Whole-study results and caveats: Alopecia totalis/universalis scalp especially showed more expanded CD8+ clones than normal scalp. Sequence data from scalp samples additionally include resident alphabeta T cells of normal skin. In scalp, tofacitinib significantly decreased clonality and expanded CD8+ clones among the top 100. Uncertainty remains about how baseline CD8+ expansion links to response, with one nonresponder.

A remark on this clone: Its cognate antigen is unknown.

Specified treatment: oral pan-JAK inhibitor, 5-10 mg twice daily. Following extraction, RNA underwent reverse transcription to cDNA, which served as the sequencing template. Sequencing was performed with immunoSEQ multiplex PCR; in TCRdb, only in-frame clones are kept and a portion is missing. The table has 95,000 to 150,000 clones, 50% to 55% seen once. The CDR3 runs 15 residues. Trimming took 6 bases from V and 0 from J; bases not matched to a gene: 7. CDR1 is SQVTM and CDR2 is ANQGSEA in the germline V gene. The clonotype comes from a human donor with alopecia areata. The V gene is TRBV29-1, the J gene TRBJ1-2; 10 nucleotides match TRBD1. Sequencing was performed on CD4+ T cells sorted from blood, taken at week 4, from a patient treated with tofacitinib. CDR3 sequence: CSVGDRGDANYGYTF. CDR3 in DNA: TGCAGCGTGGGGGACAGGGGTGACGCTAACTATGGCTACACCTTC.